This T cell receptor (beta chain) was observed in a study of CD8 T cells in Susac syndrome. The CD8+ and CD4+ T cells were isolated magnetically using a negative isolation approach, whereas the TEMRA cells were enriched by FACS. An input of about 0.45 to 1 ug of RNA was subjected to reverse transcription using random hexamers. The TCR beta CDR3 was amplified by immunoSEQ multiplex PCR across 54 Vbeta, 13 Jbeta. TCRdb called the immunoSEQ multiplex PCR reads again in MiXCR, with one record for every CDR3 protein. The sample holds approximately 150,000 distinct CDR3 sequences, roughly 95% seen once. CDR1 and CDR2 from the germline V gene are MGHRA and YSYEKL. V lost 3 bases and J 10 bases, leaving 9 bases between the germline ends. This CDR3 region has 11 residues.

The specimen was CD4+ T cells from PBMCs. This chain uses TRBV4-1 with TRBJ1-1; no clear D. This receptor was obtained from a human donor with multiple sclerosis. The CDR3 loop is CASSQLGSAFF. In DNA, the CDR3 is TGCGCCAGCAGCCAGTTGGGCTCAGCTTTCTTT.